One and the same sample provided the 28 T cell receptor beta chains below, sequenced in a study of neurological immune-mediated disorders. One entry per CDR3 protein results from TCRdb running MiXCR on the 5' RACE reads. The repertoire holds 81,000 or so distinct CDR3 sequences, with approximately 5% as singletons. Sequencing was carried out using PBMCs. Every receptor here comes from a woman in her 30s with multiple sclerosis.

This clonotype was counted only a few times. The rearrangement uses TRBV6-1 and TRBJ1-5; D is unclear. V was clipped by 4 bases and J by 3 bases, with 7 bases between them. Germline values: CDR1 MNHNS, CDR2 SASEGT. The CDR3 is 13 residues long. CDR3 bases: TGTGCCAGCAGTGGGCGGAACAATCAGCCCCAGCATTTT. As protein: CASSGRNNQPQHF.

At least ten counts were recorded for this clonotype. The V and J genes are TRBV20-1 and TRBJ2-3, with TRBD2 identical over 9 bases. CDR1 and CDR2 from the germline V gene are DFQATT and SNEGSKA (reference sequence). After removal of 3 bases from V and 1 base from J, the junction contained 2 bases not matched to a gene. The CDR3 is 14 residues long. This CDR3 is CSARSSGGTDTQYF. CDR3 DNA sequence: TGCAGTGCTAGGTCTAGCGGGGGCACAGATACGCAGTATTTT.

This clonotype was counted ten times or more. V is TRBV20-1 and J is TRBJ2-1; no reliable D call. V was cut by 6 bases and J by 2 bases, with 8 bases left in between. CDR3 length: 12 amino acids. Germline CDR1 reads DFQATT; CDR2 reads SNEGSKA (reference sequence). Here the CDR3 reads CSAPGTYNEQFF. The CDR3 DNA reads as TGCAGTGCGCCCGGAACCTACAATGAGCAGTTCTTC.

This rearrangement joins TRBV4-1 to TRBJ2-1, with D possibly matching TRBD2 (6 bases). The CDR3 loop spans 17 amino acids. CDR1 and CDR2 from the germline V gene are MGHRA and YSYEKL. The V end was cut by 0 bases, the J end by 9 bases, with 21 bases between. CDR3 bases: TGCGCCAGCAGCCAAGATGAAGGGACTTCCCATTTAGGTGAGCAGTTCTTC. Protein product: CASSQDEGTSHLGEQFF.

This clonotype was found a few times. The chain recombines TRBV2 with TRBJ1-5, with D unresolved. The CDR3 totals 13 residues. The germline V gene encodes CDR1 SNHLY and CDR2 FYNNEI. Trimming left V 6 bases short and J 9 bases short, with 15 bases between. CDR3 residues: CASRDASMGPQHF. Written as DNA, the CDR3 is TGTGCCAGCAGGGACGCCAGCATGGGGCCCCAGCATTTT.

This clonotype was counted at least ten times. The rearrangement uses TRBV5-1 and TRBJ1-6; 7 nucleotides agree with TRBD1. V dropped 2 bases and J dropped 9; count of bases not matched to a gene: 8. Germline loops: CDR1 SGHRS, CDR2 YFSETQ. CDR3 length: 15 residues. The CDR3 DNA reads TGCGCCAGCAGCTTCTCCCGACAGGGTGGTTCACCCCTCCACTTT. This encodes CASSFSRQGGSPLHF.

The sample holds many counts of this clonotype. The chain joins TRBV28 to TRBJ1-3; D not certain. The length of the CDR3 is 16 residues. Trimming cost V 6 bases and J 4 bases, with 19 bases left between them. CDR1 is MDHEN and CDR2 is SYDVKM in the germline V gene. CDR3 coding DNA: TGTGCCAGCAGCTCTCCTACGGAGAGGTACGGAAACACCATATATTTT. Translated, it gives CASSSPTERYGNTIYF.

This chain joins TRBV7-6 and TRBJ1-1, with D possibly matching TRBD1 (5 bases). Germline CDR1 and CDR2: SGHVS and FNYEAQ. CDR3 length: 15 residues. Trimming removed 5 bases at V and 2 bases at J, with 15 bases between. CDR3 DNA sequence: TGTGCCAGCAGCGGAACTCAGGGAGTAAACACTGAAGCTTTCTTT. Its translation is CASSGTQGVNTEAFF.

This clonotype was counted at least ten times. The chain carries TRBV9 and TRBJ1-2, with D tentatively TRBD1 (5 bases). CDR1 and CDR2 from the germline V gene are SGDLS and YYNGEE. The CDR3 length is 13 residues. Trimming took 4 bases from V and 10 from J, leaving 17 bases between them. Here the CDR3 reads CASSPEGSAPYTF. The CDR3 coding sequence is TGTGCCAGCAGCCCAGAGGGGAGTGCCCCCTACACCTTC. Full variable domain (rest looked up from reference TRBV9 and TRBJ1-2): DSGVTQTPKHLITATGQRVTLRCSPRSGDLSVYWYQQSLDQGLQFLIQYYNGEERAKGNILERFSAQQFPDLHSELNLSSLELGDSALYFCASSPEGSAPYTFGSGTRLTVV.

Only one count was recorded for this clonotype. A read error may be the cause here, since a much bigger clone is one base away. V usage is TRBV15 and J usage is TRBJ2-3; 12 positions agree with TRBD1. With V trimmed by 3 bases and J by 6 bases, 7 bases remained unmatched. Per the germline V gene, CDR1 is LNHNV and CDR2 is YYDKDF (reference sequence). The CDR3 is made up of 16 amino acids. The CDR3 DNA follows: TGTGCCACCAGCAGTTCCGGGACAGGGGGCAGGGATACGCAGTATTTT. Residues: CATSSSGTGGRDTQYF. Full variable domain (remainder filled in from reference TRBV15 and TRBJ2-3): DAMVIQNPRYQVTQFGKPVTLSCSQTLNHNVMYWYQQKSSQAPKLLFHYYDKDFNNEADTPDNFQSRRPNTSFCFLDIRSPGLGDTAMYLCATSSSGTGGRDTQYFGPGTRLTVL.

This clonotype was observed many times. V and J are TRBV20-1 and TRBJ2-1; 9 nucleotides agree with TRBD2. This CDR3 has 13 amino acids. Germline V CDR1 and CDR2: DFQATT, SNEGSKA (reference sequence). V shed 4 bases and J 4 bases; nucleotides not matched to a gene: 2. Here the CDR3 DNA reads TGCAGTGCTATTAGCGGGGGTTACAATGAGCAGTTCTTC. Residues: CSAISGGYNEQFF.

This clonotype was detected ten times or more. The rearrangement uses TRBV5-1 and TRBJ2-5, with 11 nucleotides matching TRBD2. The CDR3 totals 17 residues. The germline V gene encodes CDR1 SGHRS and CDR2 YFSETQ. V lost 0 bases and J lost 5; bases outside the gene matches: 9. The CDR3 bases are TGCGCCAGCAGCTTGGCCCTAGCGGGGGGCAGGGCTGAGACCCAGTACTTC. Its translation is CASSLALAGGRAETQYF.

The V call is TRBV5-1, the J call TRBJ2-2; D is possibly TRBD2 (6 bases). The CDR3 is 16 residues long. Germline assignment: CDR1 SGHRS and CDR2 YFSETQ. The V end was cut by 0 bases, the J end by 2 bases, with 11 bases between. The CDR3 DNA is TGCGCCAGCAGCTTGGTTCTTGGACTAAACACCGGGGAGCTGTTTTTT. Its protein is CASSLVLGLNTGELFF.

This clonotype was found many times. The J gene is TRBJ1-5, the V gene TRBV5-1, with a weak D call TRBD1 (6 bases). The V end lost 0 bases, the J end lost 6 bases, and 10 bases lay between the germline ends. The germline CDR1 and CDR2 sequences are SGHRS and YFSETQ. This CDR3 is built from 14 residues. The CDR3, as DNA: TGCGCCAGCAGCTTGGAACAGGGAGGTCAGCCCCAGCATTTT. Its protein is CASSLEQGGQPQHF. Full variable domain (remainder filled in from reference TRBV5-1 and TRBJ1-5): KAGVTQTPRYLIKTRGQQVTLSCSPISGHRSVSWYQQTPGQGLQFLFEYFSETQRNKGNFPGRFSGRQFSNSRSEMNVSTLELGDSALYLCASSLEQGGQPQHFGDGTRLSIL.

This clonotype occurred a few times. The chain carries TRBV15 and TRBJ2-1; the D is unclear. The ends were cut back, 5 bases at V and 13 bases at J, with 12 bases in the middle. This CDR3 is built from 11 residues. Germline CDR1 is LNHNV and CDR2 is YYDKDF (reference sequence). The CDR3 loop reads CATSGTRTQFF. CDR3 coding DNA: TGTGCCACCAGCGGTACGAGGACCCAGTTCTTC. Based on the CDR3 plus reference TRBV15 and TRBJ2-1, the full variable domain is DAMVIQNPRYQVTQFGKPVTLSCSQTLNHNVMYWYQQKSSQAPKLLFHYYDKDFNNEADTPDNFQSRRPNTSFCFLDIRSPGLGDTAMYLCATSGTRTQFFGPGTRLTVL.

Worth noting for this clonotype: It may be a read error: a sequence one base away is much more abundant. The V call is TRBV7-2, the J call TRBJ2-2; 10 bases map to TRBD2. This CDR3 region has 14 residues. CDR1 and CDR2 from the germline V gene are SGHTA and FQGNSA. In nucleotides, the CDR3 is TGTGCCAGCAGCTCCACTAGCGGGGCGGGGGGGCTGTTTTTT. This sequence encodes CASSSTSGAGGLFF.

The V and J genes are TRBV5-5 and TRBJ2-7; maybe TRBD1 (6 bases). The V gene lost 1 base and the J gene lost 4 bases, with 9 bases spanning the gap. This CDR3 contains 13 residues. Germline CDR1 is SGHKS and CDR2 is YYEKEE (reference sequence). CDR3 residues: CASSLTGQYEQYV. CDR3 DNA: TGTGCCAGCAGCTTGACAGGGCAGTACGAGCAGTACGTC.

This clonotype occurred many times. The genes are TRBV12-3 or TRBV12-4 and TRBJ2-1; 7 nucleotides align to TRBD1. V lost 1 base and J lost 4; bases outside the gene matches: 4. This CDR3 region has 15 residues. Written as DNA, the CDR3 is TGTGCCAGCAGTTTAGAACCCAGGGGGTACAATGAGCAGTTCTTC. Protein product: CASSLEPRGYNEQFF.

The J gene is TRBJ1-2, the V gene TRBV12-3 or TRBV12-4; 12 nucleotides agree with TRBD1. The CDR3 loop spans 15 amino acids. J was trimmed by 3 bases and V by 6 bases; bases with no gene match: 5. The CDR3 reads CASRAGTGGYYGYTF. The CDR3 DNA reads TGTGCCAGCAGGGCCGGGACAGGGGGCTACTATGGCTACACCTTC.

The table lists this clonotype with many counts. The chain couples TRBV5-5 to TRBJ2-5; 9 positions agree with TRBD1. CDR1 is SGHKS and CDR2 is YYEKEE in the germline V gene (reference sequence). The CDR3 has 16 amino acids. Germline trimming cut 0 bases from V and 1 base from J; bases unmatched to any gene: 4. The CDR3 here is CASSLAGTGLQETQYF. The CDR3 coding sequence is TGTGCCAGCAGCTTGGCCGGGACAGGGCTCCAAGAGACCCAGTACTTC.

At least ten counts were recorded for this clonotype. DNA for the CDR3: TGTGCCAGCAGTTTAGGGGCAGGGGGCACGGAAAAACTGTTTTTT. This encodes CASSLGAGGTEKLFF. The V gene is TRBV12-3 or TRBV12-4, the J gene TRBJ1-4; 8 nucleotides line up with TRBD1. After removal of 1 base from V and 8 bases from J, the junction contained 6 bases not matched to a gene. The CDR3 extends over 15 amino acids.

This clonotype has a count of ten or more. This chain links TRBV5-1 with TRBJ1-2; possibly TRBD1 for D (6 bases). Germline V gene sequence: CDR1 SGHRS, CDR2 YFSETQ. V lost 3 bases and J lost 6, with 15 bases in between. The CDR3 covers 14 residues. CDR3 region: CASSSGGGMDGYTF. The CDR3 DNA sequence: TGCGCCAGCAGCTCTGGCGGGGGCATGGATGGCTACACCTTC.

At least ten counts were recorded for this clonotype. The V and J genes are TRBV10-2 and TRBJ2-1; D might be TRBD1 or TRBD2, each matching 5 bases. From germline, CDR1 is WSHSY and CDR2 SAAADI. The V end was cut by 2 bases, the J end by 3 bases, with 11 bases between. The CDR3 sequence is 15 residues long. The CDR3 DNA follows: TGCGCCAGCAGTGAGGAGGGGAGTATCTACAATGAGCAGTTCTTC. This translates into CASSEEGSIYNEQFF.

This clonotype was observed once. The chain recombines TRBV20-1 with TRBJ2-5, with 9 bases matching TRBD1. The trim removed 5 bases at V and 4 bases at J, leaving 8 bases unmatched. Germline-derived CDR1 and CDR2 are DFQATT and SNEGSKA (reference sequence). There are 14 residues in the CDR3. In DNA form, the CDR3 reads TGCAGTGCTGCCGGGACAGGGAGCGGAGAGACCCAGTACTTC. It specifies CSAAGTGSGETQYF.

Ten or more counts support this clonotype. V gene TRBV20-1 combines with J gene TRBJ1-2; maybe TRBD1 (5 bases). CDR1 and CDR2 from the germline V gene are DFQATT and SNEGSKA (reference sequence). V was shortened by 5 bases and J by 0 bases, with 22 bases between the two germline ends. The CDR3 is 17 residues long. The CDR3 sequence is CSAPPGPGYSANYGYTF. CDR3 nucleotides: TGCAGTGCTCCCCCCGGTCCAGGGTATTCAGCTAACTATGGCTACACCTTC.

This clonotype has at least ten counts. V usage is TRBV10-1 and J usage is TRBJ1-1; D ambiguous. The CDR3 runs 13 residues. Germline V gene sequence: CDR1 WNHNN, CDR2 SYGVQD (reference sequence). The V gene lost 4 bases and the J gene lost 1 base, with 7 bases spanning the gap. The DNA for the CDR3 is TGCGCCAGCAGTGTCAATAAGAACACTGAAGCTTTCTTT. This translates into CASSVNKNTEAFF.

This clonotype was detected ten times or more. The chain uses TRBV29-1 and TRBJ1-5; no clear D gene. V was trimmed by 4 bases and J by 2 bases, leaving 6 bases between them. Germline V lookup: CDR1 SQVTM, CDR2 ANQGSEA. The CDR3 extends over 12 amino acids. CDR3 sequence reads: CSVGEGNQPQHF. The CDR3, as DNA: TGCAGCGTTGGGGAGGGCAATCAGCCCCAGCATTTT.

This clonotype was recorded at least ten times. The gene calls are TRBV6-5 and TRBJ2-3; TRBD2 agrees at 10 bases. V gave up 9 bases and J gave up 6 bases; unmatched junction bases: 6. Germline V gene sequence: CDR1 MNHEY, CDR2 SVGAGI. CDR3 length equals 13 residues. The CDR3 DNA sequence: TGTGCCAGTAAGCGGGAGGGTCAGGATACGCAGTATTTT. It yields the protein CASKREGQDTQYF.